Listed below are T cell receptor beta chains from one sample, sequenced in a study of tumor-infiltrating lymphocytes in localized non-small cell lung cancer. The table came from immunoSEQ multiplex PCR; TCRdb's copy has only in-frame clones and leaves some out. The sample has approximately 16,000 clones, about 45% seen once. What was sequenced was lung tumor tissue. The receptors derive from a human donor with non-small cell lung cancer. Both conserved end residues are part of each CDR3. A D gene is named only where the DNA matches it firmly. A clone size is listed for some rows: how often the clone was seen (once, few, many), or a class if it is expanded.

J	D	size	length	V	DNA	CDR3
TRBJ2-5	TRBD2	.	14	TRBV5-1	TGCGCCAGCAGCGTTGGACTAGTCCAAGAGACCCAGTACTTC	CASSVGLVQETQYF
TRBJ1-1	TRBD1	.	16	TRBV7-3	TGTGCCAGCAGCCCGGGACAGGGAGGGGGGGACACTGAAGCTTTCTTT	CASSPGQGGGDTEAFF
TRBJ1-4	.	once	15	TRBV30	TGTGCCTGGAGTGTACCTGGACTGGGGAGTGAAAAACTGTTTTTT	CAWSVPGLGSEKLFF
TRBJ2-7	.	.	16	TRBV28	TGTGCCAGCATCCCCCATCCGGGGGCAACTTCCTACGAGCAGTACTTC	CASIPHPGATSYEQYF
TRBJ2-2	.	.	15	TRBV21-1	TGTGCCAGCAGCCACAGGGGGCAGGACACCGGGGAGCTGTTTTTT	CASSHRGQDTGELFF
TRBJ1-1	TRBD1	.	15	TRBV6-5	TGTGCCAGCAGCAAAAGCGGGACAGCGAACACTGAAGCTTTCTTT	CASSKSGTANTEAFF
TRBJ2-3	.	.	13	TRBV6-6	TGTGCCAGCAGTTACTCTAGCACAGATACGCAGTATTTT	CASSYSSTDTQYF
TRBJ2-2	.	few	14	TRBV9	TGTGCCAGCAGTAAAGGGAAGTACACCGGGGAGCTGTTTTTT	CASSKGKYTGELFF
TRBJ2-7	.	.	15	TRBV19	TGTGCCAGTAGTGCCCGGGACAACCTCTACGTCGAGCAGTACTTC	CASSARDNLYVEQYF
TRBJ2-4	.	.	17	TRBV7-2	TGTGCCAGCAGCTTGGGGTTTGGCACCTTGGGCGAAAACATTCAGTACTTC	CASSLGFGTLGENIQYF
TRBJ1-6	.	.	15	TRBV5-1	TGCGCCAGCAGCCCGGGGAGCTCCTATAATTCACCCCTCCACTTT	CASSPGSSYNSPLHF
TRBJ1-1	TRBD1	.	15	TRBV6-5	TGTGCCAGCAGCCCACCGGGACAGGGGGCCCCTGAAGCTTTCTTT	CASSPPGQGAPEAFF
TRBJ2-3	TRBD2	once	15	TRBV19	TGTGCCAGTAGTATGACTAGCGGGAGCACAGATACGCAGTATTTT	CASSMTSGSTDTQYF
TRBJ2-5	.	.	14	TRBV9	TGTGCCAGCAGCGCCAGCGGGTTCCAAGAGACCCAGTACTTC	CASSASGFQETQYF